The 32 T cell receptor beta chains in this list originate from one sample, sequenced in a study of identical twins. TCRdb re-analysed the 5' RACE reads in MiXCR, keeping a single row per CDR3 protein. The table includes 500,000 or so distinct CDR3 sequences, 13% to 15% detected once. These sequences were also reported in another study, on yellow fever vaccine responses in identical twins.

Sequencing input: CD4+ T cells sorted from blood. The receptor source for this set is a woman aged 18-29 years in good health.

This clonotype was detected only a few times. The chain has TRBV29-1 and TRBJ1-2; D is uncertain. Per the germline V gene, CDR1 is SQVTM and CDR2 is ANQGSEA. CDR3 length equals 14 residues. V was cut by 5 bases and J by 1 base, with 14 bases left in between. The CDR3 sequence is CSVPDPTHNYGYTF. The CDR3 DNA reads TGCAGCGTTCCCGACCCTACACATAACTATGGCTACACCTTC. Using reference TRBV29-1 and TRBJ1-2 for the parts outside the CDR3, the full variable domain is SAVISQKPSRDICQRGTSLTIQCQVDSQVTMMFWYRQQPGQSLTLIATANQGSEATYESGFVIDKFPISRPNLTFSTLTVSNMSPEDSSIYLCSVPDPTHNYGYTFGSGTRLTVV.

This clonotype was detected only a few times. The chain carries TRBV5-1 and TRBJ2-4; perhaps TRBD1 as D (5 bases). Trimming shortened V by 3 bases and J by 1 base, and 14 bases separated the two germline ends. The CDR3 spans 16 residues. Germline V gene data show CDR1 as SGHRS and CDR2 as YFSETQ. DNA of the CDR3: TGCGCCAGCAGCTCAGGACAACCCGGGGCCAAAAACATTCAGTACTTC. Its translation is CASSSGQPGAKNIQYF.

The V call is TRBV7-8, the J call TRBJ2-5, with D possibly being TRBD1 or TRBD2 (6 bases each). Trimming took off 2 bases at V and 1 base at J, with 11 bases between the two ends. Germline V CDR1 and CDR2: SGHVS, FQNEAQ. The CDR3 extends over 15 amino acids. The CDR3 DNA sequence: TGTGCCAGCAGCTTAATGGGGGGCCGCCAAGAGACCCAGTACTTC. Protein: CASSLMGGRQETQYF.

The rearrangement links TRBV5-1 to TRBJ2-3; TRBD2 agrees at 8 bases. Looked up from germline, CDR1 is SGHRS and CDR2 is YFSETQ. The CDR3 loop spans 14 amino acids. V lost 7 bases and J lost 0; bases outside the gene matches: 4. This CDR3 is CASQGLGSTDTQYF. The CDR3 coding sequence is TGCGCCAGCCAGGGACTAGGAAGCACAGATACGCAGTATTTT.

The chain carries TRBV18 and TRBJ2-4; D possibly corresponds to TRBD1 (5 bases). Trimming removed 0 bases at V and 4 bases at J, with 10 bases between. The CDR3 totals 15 residues. Germline V gene lookup returns CDR1 KGHSH and CDR2 LQKENI. CDR3 sequence: CASSPPPGLKNIQYF. For the CDR3, the DNA is TGTGCCAGCTCACCACCCCCAGGGCTAAAAAACATTCAGTACTTC. The full variable domain, its missing parts supplied by reference TRBV18 and TRBJ2-4, is NAGVMQNPRHLVRRRGQEARLRCSPMKGHSHVYWYRQLPEEGLKFMVYLQKENIIDESGMPKERFSAEFPKEGPSILRIQQVVRGDSAAYFCASSPPPGLKNIQYFGAGTRLSVL.

V and J are TRBV6-2 or TRBV6-3 and TRBJ2-2, with D maybe TRBD2 (5 bases). V gave up 7 bases and J gave up 7 bases, with 13 bases separating them. From germline, CDR1 is MNHEY and CDR2 SVGEGT. The CDR3 covers 13 residues. CDR3 sequence reads: CASNEASSGELFF. For the CDR3, the DNA is TGTGCCAGCAACGAAGCTAGCAGCGGGGAGCTGTTTTTT.

The sample holds a few counts of this clonotype. V gene TRBV7-8 combines with J gene TRBJ2-7, with unresolved D. The CDR3 spans 15 residues. From germline, CDR1 is SGHVS and CDR2 FQNEAQ. With 4 bases removed from V and 3 bases from J, the gap between germline ends came to 16 bases. The CDR3: CASSSEMGLGYEQYF. CDR3 sequence (DNA): TGTGCCAGCAGCTCAGAGATGGGTCTGGGCTACGAGCAGTACTTC.

The chain combines TRBV12-3 or TRBV12-4 with TRBJ1-5; tentatively, D is TRBD1 (5 bases). This CDR3 has 13 residues. Deletions cut 7 bases from V and 1 base from J, with 8 bases between. This chain's CDR3 is CASIGESNQPQHF. CDR3 DNA: TGTGCCAGCATAGGGGAGAGCAATCAGCCCCAGCATTTT.

This clonotype was seen only a few times. The V call is TRBV6-2 or TRBV6-3, the J call TRBJ2-1; D not resolved. This CDR3 comprises 13 residues. Germline CDR1 is MNHEY and CDR2 is SVGEGT. Trimming removed 0 bases from V and 7 bases from J, with 7 bases in between. CDR3 amino acids: CASSYSWQNEQFF. The DNA of the CDR3 is TGTGCCAGCAGTTACTCGTGGCAGAATGAGCAGTTCTTC.

V usage is TRBV5-1 and J usage is TRBJ2-5; D is possibly TRBD1 (8 bases). Germline assignment: CDR1 SGHRS and CDR2 YFSETQ. This CDR3 is built from 14 residues. Between the trimmed V and J ends, which lost 4 bases and 5 bases, there was a span of 15 bases. CDR3 loop: CASSTDRGGETQYF. The CDR3 DNA is TGCGCCAGCAGCACAGACAGGGGAGGGGAGACCCAGTACTTC.

This chain connects TRBV15 to TRBJ1-5, with no clear D. Germline V gene sequence: CDR1 LNHNV, CDR2 YYDKDF (reference sequence). The CDR3 contains 13 residues. The V end lost 6 bases, the J end lost 0 bases, and 6 bases lay between the germline ends. The DNA of the CDR3 is TGTGCCACCAGGGGATTTAGCAATCAGCCCCAGCATTTT. This translates into CATRGFSNQPQHF. Full variable domain (outside the CDR3, taken from reference TRBV15 and TRBJ1-5): DAMVIQNPRYQVTQFGKPVTLSCSQTLNHNVMYWYQQKSSQAPKLLFHYYDKDFNNEADTPDNFQSRRPNTSFCFLDIRSPGLGDTAMYLCATRGFSNQPQHFGDGTRLSIL.

The J gene is TRBJ2-1, the V gene TRBV5-1, with D unresolved. V was shortened by 0 bases and J by 9 bases, with 13 bases between the two germline ends. The CDR3 length is 14 residues. The V gene's germline CDR1 is SGHRS and CDR2 YFSETQ. As DNA, the CDR3 is TGCGCCAGCAGCTTGGGGACGGAAGTAGGTGAGCAGTTCTTC. Protein: CASSLGTEVGEQFF.

For the CDR3, the DNA is TGCGCCAGCAGCTTGGCCAGGACCCAAAATGAGCAGTTCTTC. Protein sequence: CASSLARTQNEQFF. The chain employs TRBV5-1 and TRBJ2-1; no definite D call. Germline assignment: CDR1 SGHRS and CDR2 YFSETQ. The CDR3 is 14 amino acids. Trimming took off 0 bases at V and 7 bases at J, with 11 bases between the two ends.

The J gene is TRBJ1-1, the V gene TRBV5-1; TRBD1 is a possible D gene (5 bases). The V end was cut by 3 bases, the J end by 1 base, with 13 bases between. Germline V lookup: CDR1 SGHRS, CDR2 YFSETQ. The CDR3 has 15 residues. CDR3 loop: CASSSGWQGNTEAFF. The DNA of the CDR3 is TGCGCCAGCAGCTCAGGGTGGCAGGGGAACACTGAAGCTTTCTTT.

In its sample, this clonotype was seen a few times. The chain carries TRBV12-3 or TRBV12-4 and TRBJ1-1, with D perhaps matching TRBD1 (5 bases). V lost 1 base and J 4 bases, leaving 10 bases between the germline ends. This CDR3 region has 14 residues. CDR3 region: CASSLERGGTEAFF. CDR3 sequence (DNA): TGTGCCAGCAGTTTAGAACGGGGGGGCACTGAAGCTTTCTTT.

The chain joins TRBV5-1 to TRBJ2-3; 7 bases match TRBD2. This CDR3 has 16 residues. Trimming took 5 bases from V and 3 from J; bases not matched to a gene: 12. Germline V gene data show CDR1 as SGHRS and CDR2 as YFSETQ. In DNA, the CDR3 is TGCGCCAGCAGTTCCCAGGGCGGGGGAGGGACAGATACGCAGTATTTT. Encoded protein: CASSSQGGGGTDTQYF.

This clonotype was counted many times. This chain links TRBV4-2 with TRBJ1-2; D is unresolved. There are 12 residues in the CDR3. Germline CDR1 LGHNA, CDR2 YNFKEQ. V gave up 0 bases and J gave up 2 bases, with 1 base separating them. CDR3 nucleotides: TGTGCCAGCAGCCAAGACAACTATGGCTACACCTTC. It is translated as CASSQDNYGYTF.

The chain uses TRBV28 and TRBJ2-1; D is ambiguous. V shed 4 bases and J shed 6 bases, with 16 bases lying between them. The CDR3 runs to 15 residues. Per the germline V gene, CDR1 is MDHEN and CDR2 is SYDVKM. This CDR3 is CASSSAPKKINEQFF. The CDR3 region has the DNA TGTGCCAGCAGTTCCGCCCCTAAAAAGATCAATGAGCAGTTCTTC.

V gene TRBV28 combines with J gene TRBJ2-3; 10 nucleotides agree with TRBD2. The CDR3 length is 15 residues. V lost 2 bases to trimming and J lost 4 bases; unmatched junction nucleotides: 3. The germline V gene has CDR1 MDHEN and CDR2 SYDVKM. The CDR3 DNA follows: TGTGCCAGCAGTTTACAAGCGGGAGGGGCAGATACGCAGTATTTT. It is translated as CASSLQAGGADTQYF.

This clonotype came up a few times. The gene calls are TRBV2 and TRBJ1-5, with TRBD1 identical over 8 bases. V shed 6 bases and J 3 bases; nucleotides not matched to a gene: 7. Per the germline V gene, CDR1 is SNHLY and CDR2 is FYNNEI. This CDR3 contains 15 residues. The CDR3 loop is CASSQDRAYNQPQHF. The CDR3, as DNA: TGTGCCAGCAGCCAGGACAGGGCGTACAATCAGCCCCAGCATTTT.

This clonotype has only a few counts. The gene calls are TRBV6-5 and TRBJ2-7; the D gene is possibly TRBD2 (5 bases). The CDR3 length is 15 residues. Trimming pared 0 bases from V and 2 bases from J, leaving 11 bases between. CDR1 and CDR2 from the germline V gene are MNHEY and SVGAGI. Here the CDR3 reads CASSYSADFAYEQYF. The CDR3 DNA reads TGTGCCAGCAGTTACTCAGCGGATTTCGCCTACGAGCAGTACTTC.

This clonotype showed up just a few times. This sequence joins TRBV6-5 and TRBJ2-1, with TRBD1 matching over 9 bases. Trimming removed 4 bases from V and 5 bases from J; junction bases left unmatched: 6. The CDR3 spans 15 residues. Germline-derived CDR1 and CDR2 are MNHEY and SVGAGI. The CDR3 sequence is CASSFGGTGNNEQFF. The CDR3 nucleotides are TGTGCCAGCAGTTTTGGAGGGACAGGGAACAATGAGCAGTTCTTC.

The chain joins TRBV7-2 to TRBJ2-1; D is undetermined. Germline-derived CDR1 and CDR2 are SGHTA and FQGNSA. Trimming left V 5 bases short and J 9 bases short, with 14 bases between. This CDR3 contains 13 residues. The CDR3 here is CASSPTTYSEQFF. As DNA, the CDR3 is TGTGCCAGCAGCCCGACCACCTATAGTGAGCAGTTCTTC.

The chain recombines TRBV12-3 or TRBV12-4 with TRBJ2-7; 9 bases line up with TRBD1. V lost 7 bases and J lost 1; bases outside the gene matches: 8. The CDR3 is 15 residues long. The CDR3 nucleotides read TGTGCCAGCACCCCCAGAGGACAGGGGTCCTACGAGCAGTACTTC. Encoded protein: CASTPRGQGSYEQYF.

The chain uses TRBV28 and TRBJ2-3; 7 nucleotides line up with TRBD2. The CDR3 extends over 16 amino acids. After removal of 5 bases from V and 4 bases from J, the junction contained 12 bases not matched to a gene. From germline, CDR1 is MDHEN and CDR2 SYDVKM. The CDR3 coding sequence is TGTGCCAGCAGTCCTGGGGGTAGCGGGTGGTCAGATACGCAGTATTTT. Translation: CASSPGGSGWSDTQYF.

The sample holds a few counts of this clonotype. The J gene is TRBJ2-2, the V gene TRBV30, with D perhaps matching TRBD2 (7 bases). Germline values: CDR1 GTSNPN, CDR2 SVGIG (reference sequence). Trimming removed 3 bases at V and 3 bases at J, with 14 bases between. The CDR3 spans 15 residues. The CDR3 DNA sequence: TGTGCCTGGAGCCGGGGCGGGGGCCACACCGGGGAGCTGTTTTTT. Its translation is CAWSRGGGHTGELFF.

This clonotype was recorded at least ten times. The CDR3 sequence: CASSRRAVNTGELFF. The CDR3 nucleotides are TGCGCCAGCAGCCGCCGGGCCGTGAACACCGGGGAGCTGTTTTTT. This rearrangement joins TRBV4-3 to TRBJ2-2; D gene uncertain. CDR1 is LGHNA, CDR2 YSLEER, per germline. There are 15 residues in the CDR3. Trimming stripped 4 bases from V and 1 base from J, with 10 bases between.

This chain connects TRBV20-1 to TRBJ2-7, with D maybe TRBD2 (5 bases). CDR1 is DFQATT and CDR2 is SNEGSKA in the germline V gene (reference sequence). This CDR3 spans 15 amino acids. V was trimmed by 2 bases and J by 3 bases, leaving 17 bases between them. The CDR3 reads CSARTRRAGDYEQYF. The CDR3 bases are TGCAGTGCTAGAACTCGGCGGGCCGGCGACTACGAGCAGTACTTC.

A few counts support this clonotype. V usage is TRBV7-2 and J usage is TRBJ1-1, with D tentatively TRBD1 (6 bases). The CDR3 consists of 13 residues. Germline values: CDR1 SGHTA, CDR2 FQGNSA. The ends were cut back, 5 bases at V and 6 bases at J, with 13 bases in the middle. The CDR3 DNA is TGTGCCAGCAGCCATCCCCAGGGGTCTGAAGCTTTCTTT. This gives the protein CASSHPQGSEAFF.

In its sample, this clonotype was seen a few times. The chain recombines TRBV6-5 with TRBJ2-2; no definite D call. V lost 0 bases and J lost 6, with 8 bases in between. The germline CDR1 and CDR2 sequences are MNHEY and SVGAGI. The CDR3 covers 14 residues. CDR3 bases: TGTGCCAGCAGTTACTCGCAGGTCGCCGGGGAGCTGTTTTTT. This codes for CASSYSQVAGELFF.

This clonotype was found many times. V usage is TRBV6-2 or TRBV6-3 and J usage is TRBJ1-1; 7 bases map to TRBD1. Germline V CDR1 and CDR2: MNHEY, SVGEGT. The CDR3 totals 13 residues. With 6 bases clipped from V and 6 bases from J, the junction kept 7 bases outside the gene matches. In DNA form, the CDR3 reads TGTGCCAGCAGGGATACAGGGGAACCTGAAGCTTTCTTT. It specifies CASRDTGEPEAFF.

This clonotype turned up a few times. In DNA, the CDR3 is TGTGCCAGCAGTTTACAGGGACCGGGCAATCAGCCCCAGCATTTT. As protein: CASSLQGPGNQPQHF. J is TRBJ1-5 and V is TRBV28; D may be TRBD1 (5 bases). The length of the CDR3 is 15 residues. V gave up 2 bases and J gave up 2 bases, with 10 bases separating them. Germline V lookup: CDR1 MDHEN, CDR2 SYDVKM.